This TCR beta chain was profiled in a study of T cell repertoires in cytomegalovirus infection. Trimming cost V 5 bases and J 2 bases, with 15 bases left between them. In germline, CDR1 is SGHVS, CDR2 FNYEAQ. CDR3 length: 15 residues. Each CDR3 protein gets one entry after TCRdb re-called the reads with MiXCR. The sample has about 830,000 distinct CDR3 sequences; 30% to 35% are singletons. Points on this clonotype: The antigen is unknown.

The origin of this receptor is a human donor in good health (CMV status not recorded). Some clones in this sample may be carry-over from other donors' samples. Sequenced here: cultured CD8+ T cells from PBMCs, sampled from culture after CMV antigen stimulation. The chain has TRBV7-6 and TRBJ1-1; TRBD1 might be the D (5 bases). DNA for the CDR3: TGTGCCAGCAGCGGTCTTTGGGGCGCCAACACTGAAGCTTTCTTT. It encodes CASSGLWGANTEAFF. Filled out from reference TRBV7-6 and TRBJ1-1, the complete variable domain reads GAGVSQSPRYKVTKRGQDVALRCDPISGHVSLYWYRQALGQGPEFLTYFNYEAQQDKSGLPNDRFSAERPEGSISTLTIQRTEQRDSAMYRCASSGLWGANTEAFFGQGTRLTVV.